These 20 T cell receptor beta chains came from one sample sequenced in a study of blood T cell repertoires in COVID-19. Sequencing used immunoSEQ multiplex PCR; TCRdb keeps in-frame clones, though not all of them. The table lists around 140,000 clones, 65% to 80% of them singletons. The sequenced sample consisted of peripheral blood. These receptors all stem from a man in his fifties or sixties with acute or convalescent COVID-19.

The chain joins TRBV2 to TRBJ1-6; 12 nucleotides line up with TRBD1. Germline lookup yields CDR1 SNHLY and CDR2 FYNNEI. V lost 7 bases to trimming and J lost 7 bases; unmatched junction nucleotides: 5. This CDR3 spans 15 amino acids. This CDR3 reads CASKGTGGLNSPLHF. The CDR3 nucleotides are TGTGCCAGCAAAGGGACAGGGGGCTTGAATTCACCCCTCCACTTT.

V and J are TRBV18 and TRBJ2-7, with 9 bases fitting TRBD1. The CDR3 is made up of 15 amino acids. Germline values: CDR1 KGHSH, CDR2 LQKENI. With 5 bases clipped from V and 5 bases from J, the junction kept 10 bases outside the gene matches. The CDR3 DNA reads TGTGCCAGCTCATCCGGGACAGGGACAGCAAACGAGCAGTACTTC. Protein: CASSSGTGTANEQYF.

This clone was seen only a few times. V is TRBV11-1 and J is TRBJ1-4, with 10 bases lining up with TRBD1. The CDR3 runs 16 residues. Per the germline V gene, CDR1 is SGHAT and CDR2 is FQDESV (reference sequence). Losses at the gene ends were 3 bases for V and 5 bases for J; bases not matched to a gene: 6. The CDR3 reads CASSFTSGQGNEKLFF. In nucleotides, the CDR3 is TGTGCCAGCAGCTTCACATCGGGACAGGGGAATGAAAAACTGTTTTTT.

CDR3 nucleotides: TGTGCCAGCAGCCAAGATTGGAATAGCGATTCACCCCTCCACTTT. It encodes CASSQDWNSDSPLHF. The gene calls are TRBV3-1 (or the pseudogene TRBV3-2) and TRBJ1-6; D gene ambiguous. Trimming took 0 bases from V and 8 from J, leaving 11 bases between them. This CDR3 spans 15 amino acids. Germline CDR1 and CDR2: LGHDT and YNNKEL (reference sequence).

The rearrangement joins TRBV6-6 to TRBJ2-3; D unclear. Germline values: CDR1 MNHNY, CDR2 SVGAGI (reference sequence). This CDR3 contains 12 residues. V was pared by 5 bases and J by 6 bases, with 9 bases between. The CDR3 loop is CASSPQLDTQYF. In DNA, the CDR3 is TGTGCCAGCAGTCCCCAATTGGATACGCAGTATTTT.

The rearrangement joins TRBV2 to TRBJ1-2; D is unresolved. This CDR3 contains 13 residues. Germline CDR1 and CDR2: SNHLY and FYNNEI. V was clipped by 2 bases and J by 4 bases, with 8 bases between them. CDR3 loop: CASSERARYGYTF. CDR3 nucleotides: TGTGCCAGCAGTGAAAGAGCCCGCTATGGCTACACCTTC.

This chain uses TRBV19 with TRBJ1-5; possibly TRBD1 for D (6 bases). This CDR3 spans 15 amino acids. Trimming took off 3 bases at V and 3 bases at J, with 12 bases between the two ends. The V gene's germline CDR1 is LNHDA and CDR2 SQIVND (reference sequence). CDR3 in DNA: TGTGCCAGTAGTATCTGGGGGGGCAACAATCAGCCCCAGCATTTT. Its translation is CASSIWGGNNQPQHF.

The chain combines TRBV6-5 with TRBJ1-5; TRBD1 matches 9 bases. The V gene's germline CDR1 is MNHEY and CDR2 SVGAGI. The CDR3 consists of 15 residues. With V trimmed by 4 bases and J by 2 bases, 3 bases remained unmatched. The chain's CDR3 is CASSSTGGGNQPQHF. The CDR3 DNA reads as TGTGCCAGCAGTTCTACAGGGGGCGGCAATCAGCCCCAGCATTTT.

The chain couples TRBV5-4 to TRBJ1-1; 8 bases map to TRBD1. The CDR3 is made up of 15 amino acids. Per germline, CDR1 SGHNT and CDR2 YYREEE (reference sequence). Trimming at V came to 4 bases and at J to 3 bases, leaving 8 bases not matched to a gene. The CDR3 DNA follows: TGTGCCAGCAGCCGTATGGACAGGGCTGACACTGAAGCTTTCTTT. Protein: CASSRMDRADTEAFF.

Only one count was recorded for this clone. V is TRBV7-2 and J is TRBJ2-2, with 8 bases fitting TRBD2. Germline V CDR1 and CDR2: SGHTA, FQGNSA. After removal of 5 bases from V and 6 bases from J, the junction contained 8 bases not matched to a gene. This CDR3 is built from 15 residues. The CDR3 loop reads CASSLSGGGAGELFF. The CDR3 coding sequence is TGTGCCAGCAGCCTCAGCGGGGGTGGGGCCGGGGAGCTGTTTTTT.

This clone is judged medium-sized. The chain links TRBV27 to TRBJ1-1, with D tentatively TRBD1 (5 bases). V was trimmed by 0 bases and J by 4 bases, leaving 12 bases between them. The V gene's germline CDR1 is MNHEY and CDR2 SMNVEV (reference sequence). This CDR3 region has 15 residues. The CDR3: CASSLSQGSFTEAFF. The CDR3 DNA reads TGTGCCAGCAGTTTATCGCAGGGATCGTTCACTGAAGCTTTCTTT.

The chain has TRBV10-2 and TRBJ2-7; TRBD1 might be the D (5 bases). Trimming left V 2 bases short and J 2 bases short, with 7 bases between. Germline V gene lookup returns CDR1 WSHSY and CDR2 SAAADI. CDR3 length equals 13 residues. CDR3 in amino acids: CASSEGRAYEQYF. CDR3 DNA: TGCGCCAGCAGTGAGGGCAGGGCCTACGAGCAGTACTTC.

This chain links TRBV5-1 with TRBJ2-2; perhaps TRBD2 as D (5 bases). Germline assignment: CDR1 SGHRS and CDR2 YFSETQ. V lost 1 base to trimming and J lost 8 bases, with 9 bases between them. This CDR3 has 13 amino acids. The DNA of the CDR3 is TGCGCCAGCAGCTTGAGAGGGATTGGGGAGCTGTTTTTT. Protein product: CASSLRGIGELFF.

This clone was detected only once. This chain uses TRBV4-1 with TRBJ2-1; no reliable D call. Trimming removed 1 base at V and 15 bases at J, with 10 bases between. Germline V CDR1 and CDR2: MGHRA, YSYEKL. The length of the CDR3 is 11 residues. The CDR3 bases are TGCGCCAGCAGCCAAGGCGGTTATCGGTTCTTC. This gives the protein CASSQGGYRFF.

The chain carries TRBV28 and TRBJ1-6, with D possibly matching TRBD1 (5 bases). The germline gives CDR1 MDHEN, CDR2 SYDVKM. Trimming cost V 6 bases and J 9 bases, with 18 bases left between them. The CDR3 has 15 amino acids. The CDR3 loop is CASRPRRGAGSPLHF. In nucleotides, the CDR3 is TGTGCCAGCAGACCCCGGAGGGGCGCCGGTTCACCCCTCCACTTT.

This chain connects TRBV6-5 to TRBJ1-1; 7 bases match TRBD1. The CDR3 totals 14 residues. J was trimmed by 5 bases and V by 8 bases; bases with no gene match: 11. Germline V CDR1 and CDR2: MNHEY, SVGAGI. The CDR3 sequence: CASDLRGQWTEAFF. The DNA of the CDR3 is TGTGCCAGCGACCTAAGGGGGCAATGGACTGAAGCTTTCTTT.

V gene TRBV11-2 combines with J gene TRBJ2-3; no firm D call. CDR1 and CDR2 from the germline V gene are SGHAT and FQNNGV. Trimming removed 8 bases from V and 0 bases from J, with 15 bases in between. This CDR3 spans 15 amino acids. CDR3 loop: CASFSWQSSTDTQYF. The CDR3 bases are TGTGCCAGCTTTTCCTGGCAGTCTAGCACAGATACGCAGTATTTT. Supplemented by reference TRBV11-2 and TRBJ2-3, the full variable domain reads EAGVAQSPRYKIIEKRQSVAFWCNPISGHATLYWYQQILGQGPKLLIQFQNNGVVDDSQLPKDRFSAERLKGVDSTLKIQPAKLEDSAVYLCASFSWQSSTDTQYFGPGTRLTVL.

The rearrangement links TRBV11-2 to TRBJ2-7; D might be TRBD2 (7 bases). V was shortened by 1 base and J by 1 base, with 14 bases between the two germline ends. Germline CDR1 SGHAT, CDR2 FQNNGV. This CDR3 region has 16 residues. CDR3 DNA: TGTGCCAGCAGCTTAGGAAGGGGGGGAAAGTCCTACGAGCAGTACTTC. Protein sequence: CASSLGRGGKSYEQYF.

This clone came up a few times. V usage is TRBV2 and J usage is TRBJ1-3; 7 positions match TRBD1. CDR1 and CDR2 (germline): SNHLY, FYNNEI. Unmatched junction bases numbered 6, after V lost 7 bases and J lost 0 bases. The CDR3 extends over 15 amino acids. DNA of the CDR3: TGTGCCAGCATTGGACAGGACAGCTCTGGAAACACCATATATTTT. This codes for CASIGQDSSGNTIYF.

DNA for the CDR3: TGTGCCAGCAGTCTATACCCCCAGGGACAGCATGGCTATGGCTACACCTTC. As protein: CASSLYPQGQHGYGYTF. V is TRBV27 and J is TRBJ1-2, with TRBD1 identical over 7 bases. The CDR3 length is 17 residues. After removal of 5 bases from V and 4 bases from J, the junction contained 16 bases not matched to a gene. Germline CDR1 MNHEY, CDR2 SMNVEV (reference sequence).